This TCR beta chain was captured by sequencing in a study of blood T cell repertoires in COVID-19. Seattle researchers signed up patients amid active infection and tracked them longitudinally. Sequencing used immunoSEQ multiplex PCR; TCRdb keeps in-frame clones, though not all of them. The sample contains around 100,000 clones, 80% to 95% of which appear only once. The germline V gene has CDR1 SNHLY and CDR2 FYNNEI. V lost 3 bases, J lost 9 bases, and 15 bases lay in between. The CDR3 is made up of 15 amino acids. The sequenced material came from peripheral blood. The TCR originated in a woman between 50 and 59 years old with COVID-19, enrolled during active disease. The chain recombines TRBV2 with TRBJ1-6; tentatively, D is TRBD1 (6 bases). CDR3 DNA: TGTGCCAGCAGTGAGAGCGTAGGGGGGGGTTCACCCCTCCACTTT. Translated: CASSESVGGGSPLHF.